A single sample gave rise to the 15 T cell receptor beta chains below, sequenced in a study of blood T cell repertoires in COVID-19. The table came from immunoSEQ multiplex PCR; TCRdb's copy has only in-frame clones and leaves some out. The table lists 190,000 or so clones, around nine tenths of them singletons. Sequencing input: peripheral blood. Receptor source: a woman between 18 and 29 years old who had recovered from COVID-19.

CDR3 sequence reads: CASSSPGYDSPLHF. The CDR3 DNA sequence: TGTGCCAGCAGCTCCCCAGGGTATGATTCACCCCTCCACTTT. The rearrangement links TRBV5-6 to TRBJ1-6, with a possible D match to TRBD1 (5 bases). V was clipped by 3 bases and J by 8 bases, with 12 bases between them. The germline CDR1 and CDR2 sequences are SGHDT and YYEEEE. The CDR3 spans 14 residues. Full variable domain (outside the CDR3, taken from reference TRBV5-6 and TRBJ1-6): DAGVTQSPTHLIKTRGQQVTLRCSPKSGHDTVSWYQQALGQGPQFIFQYYEEEERQRGNFPDRFSGHQFPNYSSELNVNALLLGDSALYLCASSSPGYDSPLHFGNGTRLTVT.

The CDR3 nucleotides read TGTGCCAGCAGCTTAGGACAGCGCAACGAAAAACTGTTTTTT. This sequence encodes CASSLGQRNEKLFF. This rearrangement joins TRBV7-2 to TRBJ1-4; D possibly corresponds to TRBD1 (5 bases). The germline V gene encodes CDR1 SGHTA and CDR2 FQGNSA. This CDR3 has 14 amino acids. Between the trimmed V and J ends, which lost 1 base and 8 bases, there was a span of 11 bases.

This clone was seen just once. The J gene is TRBJ2-7, the V gene TRBV4-3; D remains ambiguous. From germline, CDR1 is LGHNA and CDR2 YSLEER. Trimming cost V 0 bases and J 4 bases, with 4 bases left between them. The CDR3 extends over 12 amino acids. DNA for the CDR3: TGCGCCAGCAGCCAAGACAGGTACGAGCAGTACTTC. Translation gives CASSQDRYEQYF.

V gene TRBV6-4 combines with J gene TRBJ2-3; TRBD2 agrees at 10 bases. Unmatched junction bases numbered 2, after V lost 2 bases and J lost 0 bases. The CDR3 extends over 16 amino acids. CDR1 and CDR2 (germline): MRHNA, SNTAGT. CDR3 nucleotide sequence: TGTGCCAGCAGTGACCTGACTAGCGGGAGCACAGATACGCAGTATTTT. It encodes CASSDLTSGSTDTQYF.

This clone was found many times. This chain connects TRBV6-4 to TRBJ2-3; TRBD2 matches 12 bases. Germline assignment: CDR1 MRHNA and CDR2 SNTAGT. There are 16 residues in the CDR3. Trimming at V came to 2 bases and at J to 1 base, leaving 1 base not matched to a gene. Written as DNA, the CDR3 is TGTGCCAGCAGTGACGCTAGCGGGGGGGGCACAGATACGCAGTATTTT. This sequence encodes CASSDASGGGTDTQYF.

This clone was observed a handful of times. The gene calls are TRBV6-5 and TRBJ1-2; D is undetermined. The CDR3 contains 14 residues. Germline CDR1 is MNHEY and CDR2 is SVGAGI. Trimming removed 0 bases from V and 3 bases from J, with 8 bases in between. CDR3 nucleotide sequence: TGTGCCAGCAGTTACTCGGCAGTTTACTATGGCTACACCTTC. It encodes CASSYSAVYYGYTF.

This clone was observed a handful of times. This chain connects TRBV6-5 to TRBJ2-7, with D possibly TRBD1 on 5 matching bases. V lost 6 bases to trimming and J lost 0 bases, with 12 bases between them. This CDR3 is built from 14 residues. Germline V gene lookup returns CDR1 MNHEY and CDR2 SVGAGI. The CDR3 DNA reads as TGTGCCAGCAGGGTAGGGGAAAGCTCCTACGAGCAGTACGTC. Translating gives CASRVGESSYEQYV.

The chain uses TRBV5-1 and TRBJ2-5; possible D gene TRBD2, 5 bases. CDR1 and CDR2 (germline): SGHRS, YFSETQ. The ends were cut back, 0 bases at V and 2 bases at J, with 8 bases in the middle. The CDR3 totals 14 residues. In nucleotides, the CDR3 is TGCGCCAGCAGCTTGGACACGGGACAAGAGACCCAGTACTTC. Protein product: CASSLDTGQETQYF.

In its sample, this clone was seen once. This rearrangement joins TRBV9 to TRBJ2-5; 10 nucleotides agree with TRBD2. The V gene end was trimmed by 2 bases and the J gene end by 1 base; junction bases not matched to a gene: 11. Looked up from germline, CDR1 is SGDLS and CDR2 is YYNGEE. The CDR3 runs 18 residues. The CDR3 DNA follows: TGTGCCAGCAGCGTCCCGCTAGCGGGAGTTGAATGCCAAGAGACCCAGTACTTC. Translated, it gives CASSVPLAGVECQETQYF.

The rearrangement uses TRBV5-1 and TRBJ1-5; TRBD1 agrees at 7 bases. CDR3 length equals 14 residues. V trimming: 0 bases; J trimming: 5 bases; junction bases outside the gene matches: 2. The germline V gene has CDR1 SGHRS and CDR2 YFSETQ. The CDR3 loop reads CASSLGTGDQPQHF. CDR3 in DNA: TGCGCCAGCAGCTTGGGGACAGGCGATCAGCCCCAGCATTTT.

The chain carries TRBV7-8 and TRBJ2-7; D ambiguous. CDR1 and CDR2 (germline): SGHVS, FQNEAQ. CDR3 size: 13 residues. V gave up 0 bases and J gave up 2 bases, with 5 bases separating them. CDR3 DNA: TGTGCCAGCAGCTTAGCCCTTCCCTACGAGCAGTACTTC. As protein: CASSLALPYEQYF. The variable domain in full, completed from reference TRBV7-8 and TRBJ2-7, reads GAGVSQSPRYKVAKRGQDVALRCDPISGHVSLFWYQQALGQGPEFLTYFQNEAQLDKSGLPSDRFFAERPEGSVSTLKIQRTQQEDSAVYLCASSLALPYEQYFGPGTRLTVT.

This clone was seen just once. This chain joins TRBV5-6 and TRBJ1-2, with TRBD1 as a possible D gene (6 bases). V shed 3 bases and J shed 4 bases, with 13 bases lying between them. CDR1 SGHDT and CDR2 YYEEEE come from the germline V gene. This CDR3 has 14 amino acids. CDR3 sequence (DNA): TGTGCCAGCAGCTACCCCGGGACACTCTATGGCTACACCTTC. Amino acids: CASSYPGTLYGYTF. Variable domain in full (rest from reference TRBV5-6 and TRBJ1-2): DAGVTQSPTHLIKTRGQQVTLRCSPKSGHDTVSWYQQALGQGPQFIFQYYEEEERQRGNFPDRFSGHQFPNYSSELNVNALLLGDSALYLCASSYPGTLYGYTFGSGTRLTVV.

The chain links TRBV27 to TRBJ2-5; the match to TRBD1 covers 9 bases. The junction had 3 bases not matched to a gene; V was cut back by 0 bases and J by 4 bases. The CDR3 is made up of 15 amino acids. Germline values: CDR1 MNHEY, CDR2 SMNVEV (reference sequence). The CDR3 spells CASSLSPGQGETQYF. DNA of the CDR3: TGTGCCAGCAGTTTATCGCCGGGACAGGGAGAGACCCAGTACTTC.

This chain connects TRBV5-1 to TRBJ1-4; D perhaps matches TRBD1 (6 bases). CDR3 length equals 14 residues. V was trimmed by 4 bases and J by 6 bases, leaving 13 bases between them. In germline, CDR1 is SGHRS, CDR2 YFSETQ. CDR3 nucleotides: TGCGCCAGCAGCCCACAACAGGGTTATGAAAAACTGTTTTTT. Translated: CASSPQQGYEKLFF.

This clone was found once. This chain connects TRBV7-3 to TRBJ2-2, with D perhaps TRBD2 (6 bases). This CDR3 contains 13 residues. CDR1 and CDR2 (germline): SGHTA, FQGTGA. V lost 5 bases and J lost 6, with 10 bases in between. CDR3 nucleotide sequence: TGTGCCAGCAGCACATCGGGGGCCGGGGAGCTGTTTTTT. Translated, it gives CASSTSGAGELFF.